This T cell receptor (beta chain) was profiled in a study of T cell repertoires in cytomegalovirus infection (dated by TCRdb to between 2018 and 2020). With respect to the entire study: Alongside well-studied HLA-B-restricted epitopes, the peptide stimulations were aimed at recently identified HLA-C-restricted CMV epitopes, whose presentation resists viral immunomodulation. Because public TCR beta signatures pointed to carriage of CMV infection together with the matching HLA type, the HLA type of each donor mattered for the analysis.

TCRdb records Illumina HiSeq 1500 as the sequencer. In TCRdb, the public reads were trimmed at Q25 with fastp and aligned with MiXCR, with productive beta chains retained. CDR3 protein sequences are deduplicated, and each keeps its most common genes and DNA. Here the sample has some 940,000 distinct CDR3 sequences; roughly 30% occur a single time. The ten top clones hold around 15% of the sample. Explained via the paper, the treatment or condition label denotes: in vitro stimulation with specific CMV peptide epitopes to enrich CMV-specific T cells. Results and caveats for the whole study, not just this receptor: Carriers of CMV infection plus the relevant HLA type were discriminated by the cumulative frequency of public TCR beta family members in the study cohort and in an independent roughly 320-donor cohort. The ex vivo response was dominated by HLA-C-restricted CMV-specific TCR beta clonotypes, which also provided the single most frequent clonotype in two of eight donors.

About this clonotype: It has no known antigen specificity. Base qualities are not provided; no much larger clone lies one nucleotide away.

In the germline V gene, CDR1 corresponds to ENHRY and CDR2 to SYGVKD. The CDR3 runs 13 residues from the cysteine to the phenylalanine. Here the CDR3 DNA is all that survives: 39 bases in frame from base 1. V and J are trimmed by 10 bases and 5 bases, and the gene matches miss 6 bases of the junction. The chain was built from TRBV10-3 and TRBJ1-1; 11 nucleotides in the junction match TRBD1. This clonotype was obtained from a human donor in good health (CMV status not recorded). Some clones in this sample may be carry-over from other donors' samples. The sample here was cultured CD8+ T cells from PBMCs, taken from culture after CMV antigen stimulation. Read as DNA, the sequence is TGTGCCACCCACGGGACAGGGGGAACTGAAGCTTTCTTT. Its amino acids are CATHGTGGTEAFF.